This entry concerns a single T cell receptor beta chain. No antigen is known for it. The table came from immunoSEQ multiplex PCR; TCRdb's copy has only in-frame clones and leaves some out. This table has 20,000 to 25,000 clones, around 82% appearing once. The data belong to a study of T cell responses to AZD1222 COVID-19 vaccine. Study context: Investigators merged groups given second doses at roughly 4 or roughly 12 weeks. Study observations and caveats: Seropositivity was recorded at baseline in only 6 or 7 AZD1222 recipients. At 160-218 and 743-854, vaccine-associated CD4 TCRs were dominant, and they spanned spike. Two AZD1222 administrations were followed by greater Spike-specific TCR breadth and depth.

From germline, CDR1 is SGHTA and CDR2 FQGTGA. The V segment lost 5 bases and the J segment 9 bases; nucleotides outside the gene matches: 7. The CDR3 is 13 residues long. The sequencing here drew on peripheral blood, taken on day 0 of AZD1222 vaccination. The source is an adult in good health. The J gene is TRBJ1-1, the V gene TRBV7-3; TRBD1 matches 9 bases. The CDR3 DNA reads as TGTGCCAGCAGCCCCGGACAGGGGAGGAAAGCTTTCTTT. Protein sequence: CASSPGQGRKAFF.